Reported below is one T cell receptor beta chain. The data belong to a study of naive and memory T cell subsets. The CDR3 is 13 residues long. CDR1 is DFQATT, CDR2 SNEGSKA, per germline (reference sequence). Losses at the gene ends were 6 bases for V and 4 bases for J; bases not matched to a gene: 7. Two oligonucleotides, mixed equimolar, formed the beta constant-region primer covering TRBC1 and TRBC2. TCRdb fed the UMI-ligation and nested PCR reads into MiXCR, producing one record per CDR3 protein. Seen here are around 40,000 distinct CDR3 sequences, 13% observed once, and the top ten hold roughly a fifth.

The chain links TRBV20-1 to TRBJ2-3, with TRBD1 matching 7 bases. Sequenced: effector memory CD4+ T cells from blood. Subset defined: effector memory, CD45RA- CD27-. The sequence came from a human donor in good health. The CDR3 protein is CSARQGGSDTQYF. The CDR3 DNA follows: TGCAGTGCGCGACAGGGCGGTTCAGATACGCAGTATTTT.